These 30 T cell receptor beta chains were sequenced from one sample in a study of blood T cell repertoires in COVID-19. Generated by immunoSEQ multiplex PCR, the TCRdb table keeps only in-frame clones and is missing some. The sample contains roughly 130,000 clones, approximately 87% of which appear only once. The sequenced material came from peripheral blood. These receptors all stem from a woman aged 60-75 years with acute or convalescent COVID-19.

The chain uses TRBV9 and TRBJ2-7, with D possibly matching TRBD2 (5 bases). The CDR3 has 15 residues. CDR1 and CDR2 from the germline V gene are SGDLS and YYNGEE. Trimming shortened V by 0 bases and J by 5 bases, and 15 bases separated the two germline ends. DNA for the CDR3: TGTGCCAGCAGCGTAGATGGGAGCTATTACGACGAGCAGTACTTC. Its protein is CASSVDGSYYDEQYF. Full variable domain (missing parts from reference TRBV9 and TRBJ2-7): DSGVTQTPKHLITATGQRVTLRCSPRSGDLSVYWYQQSLDQGLQFLIQYYNGEERAKGNILERFSAQQFPDLHSELNLSSLELGDSALYFCASSVDGSYYDEQYFGPGTRLTVT.

As DNA, the CDR3 is TGTGCCGGGTCTTCGGGTAAAGCCGGAAACACCATATATTTT. It yields the protein CAGSSGKAGNTIYF. The chain couples TRBV6-6 to TRBJ1-3; D unresolved. The V and J ends lost 11 bases and 4 bases respectively, with 18 bases between them. The CDR3 loop spans 14 amino acids. Germline V CDR1 and CDR2: MNHNY, SVGAGI (reference sequence).

This clone was seen once. The chain links TRBV14 to TRBJ2-1, with D hard to call. CDR1 and CDR2 (germline): SGHDN, FVKESK. The CDR3 length is 15 residues. V lost 1 base and J 4 bases, leaving 11 bases between the germline ends. CDR3 DNA sequence: TGTGCCAGCAGCCAAGTCGAGTCGTATTACAATGAGCAGTTCTTC. Encoded protein: CASSQVESYYNEQFF.

The genes are TRBV6-6 and TRBJ2-1, with 13 bases fitting TRBD2. V shed 4 bases, J shed 4 bases, and the junction held 4 bases outside the gene matches. CDR1 MNHNY and CDR2 SVGAGI come from the germline V gene (reference sequence). The CDR3 covers 16 residues. CDR3 sequence (DNA): TGTGCCAGCAGTTGGATGGGACTAGCGGGATACAATGAGCAGTTCTTC. This codes for CASSWMGLAGYNEQFF.

The genes are TRBV27 and TRBJ1-2; D perhaps matches TRBD1 (6 bases). Per germline, CDR1 MNHEY and CDR2 SMNVEV (reference sequence). The CDR3 totals 15 residues. The V end was cut by 4 bases, the J end by 2 bases, with 14 bases between. This CDR3 is CASSSAGGENYGYTF. The CDR3 region has the DNA TGTGCCAGCAGTTCTGCGGGGGGCGAGAACTATGGCTACACCTTC.

The V call is TRBV6-6, the J call TRBJ1-2, with 9 bases that match TRBD1. The CDR3 is 13 residues long. CDR1 and CDR2 from the germline V gene are MNHNY and SVGAGI (reference sequence). Trimming cost V 7 bases and J 7 bases; bases outside gene matches: 7. CDR3 DNA: TGTGCCAGCACCAACAGGGGGCAAGGTGGCTACACCTTC. Protein: CASTNRGQGGYTF.

This chain connects TRBV6-6 to TRBJ1-1; 7 bases map to TRBD1. From germline, CDR1 is MNHNY and CDR2 SVGAGI (reference sequence). The CDR3 consists of 13 residues. The trim removed 7 bases at V and 10 bases at J, leaving 12 bases unmatched. The CDR3 sequence is CASTPRGGNGAFF. The CDR3 DNA reads as TGTGCCAGCACTCCGCGAGGGGGCAACGGAGCTTTCTTT.

A single count supports this clone. The V gene is TRBV6-5, the J gene TRBJ2-1; TRBD2 matches 10 bases. Trimming took 0 bases from V and 8 from J; bases not matched to a gene: 7. Germline V gives CDR1 MNHEY, CDR2 SVGAGI. The CDR3 extends over 16 amino acids. CDR3: CASSYSATSGIHEQFF. The CDR3 bases are TGTGCCAGCAGTTACTCAGCTACTAGCGGGATTCATGAGCAGTTCTTC.

The V and J genes are TRBV27 and TRBJ2-7, with D tentatively TRBD1 (5 bases). The CDR3 runs 16 residues. With 1 base removed from V and 2 bases from J, the gap between germline ends came to 15 bases. Germline V lookup: CDR1 MNHEY, CDR2 SMNVEV (reference sequence). The CDR3: CASSLFGLGVPYEQYF. The CDR3 bases are TGTGCCAGCAGTTTATTCGGGCTAGGGGTGCCCTACGAGCAGTACTTC.

The V call is TRBV19, the J call TRBJ1-1, with D tentatively TRBD1 (6 bases). Trimming pared 8 bases from V and 6 bases from J, leaving 16 bases between. Per germline, CDR1 LNHDA and CDR2 SQIVND (reference sequence). The CDR3 is made up of 13 amino acids. The CDR3 bases are TGTGCCAGTCGACAGGCCGCAAAAGCTGAAGCTTTCTTT. This codes for CASRQAAKAEAFF. The whole variable domain, filled in from reference TRBV19 and TRBJ1-1, reads DGGITQSPKYLFRKEGQNVTLSCEQNLNHDAMYWYRQDPGQGLRLIYYSQIVNDFQKGDIAEGYSVSREKKESFPLTVTSAQKNPTAFYLCASRQAAKAEAFFGQGTRLTVV.

The chain recombines TRBV29-1 with TRBJ1-3; possible D gene TRBD1, 5 bases. The CDR3 is made up of 14 amino acids. Germline loops: CDR1 SQVTM, CDR2 ANQGSEA. V dropped 7 bases and J dropped 0 bases, with 13 bases sitting between them. The DNA for the CDR3 is TGCAGCGGCCGACAGTCCTCCTCTGGAAACACCATATATTTT. As protein: CSGRQSSSGNTIYF. Full variable domain (missing parts from reference TRBV29-1 and TRBJ1-3): SAVISQKPSRDICQRGTSLTIQCQVDSQVTMMFWYRQQPGQSLTLIATANQGSEATYESGFVIDKFPISRPNLTFSTLTVSNMSPEDSSIYLCSGRQSSSGNTIYFGEGSWLTVV.

This chain connects TRBV18 to TRBJ2-1, with 14 bases fitting TRBD2. The junction had 8 bases not matched to a gene; V was cut back by 6 bases and J by 10 bases. The CDR3 contains 15 residues. Germline lookup yields CDR1 KGHSH and CDR2 LQKENI. CDR3 amino acids: CASSAGLAGVGEQFF. The DNA for the CDR3 is TGTGCCAGCTCGGCGGGACTAGCGGGAGTTGGGGAGCAGTTCTTC.

In the case of this clone: This sample also contains other DNA sequences that code for the same CDR3. The genes are TRBV5-1 and TRBJ1-1; maybe TRBD1 (6 bases). Trimming pared 3 bases from V and 1 base from J, leaving 10 bases between. CDR3 length: 14 residues. Germline-derived CDR1 and CDR2 are SGHRS and YFSETQ. CDR3 protein: CASSSGQGNTEAFF. The CDR3, as DNA: TGCGCCAGCAGCTCGGGACAAGGGAACACTGAAGCTTTCTTT.

V is TRBV6-6 and J is TRBJ1-1, with 7 nucleotides matching TRBD1. With 7 bases clipped from V and 0 bases from J, the junction kept 5 bases outside the gene matches. Germline CDR1 is MNHNY and CDR2 is SVGAGI (reference sequence). CDR3 size: 14 residues. The CDR3 is CASTDRAMNTEAFF. In DNA form, the CDR3 reads TGTGCCAGCACCGACAGGGCCATGAACACTGAAGCTTTCTTT.

The chain is built from TRBV30 and TRBJ1-6; tentatively, D is TRBD1 (5 bases). Germline values: CDR1 GTSNPN, CDR2 SVGIG (reference sequence). Trimming shortened V by 3 bases and J by 10 bases, and 10 bases separated the two germline ends. This CDR3 contains 12 residues. This CDR3 is CAWSRVGSPLHF. In DNA, the CDR3 is TGTGCCTGGAGCAGGGTCGGGTCACCCCTCCACTTT.

The chain couples TRBV15 to TRBJ2-4; 10 nucleotides align to TRBD2. This CDR3 is 13 amino acids long. V lost 0 bases, J lost 14 bases, and 4 bases stayed unmatched. In germline, CDR1 is LNHNV, CDR2 YYDKDF (reference sequence). This CDR3 is CATSRDGSGREYF. The CDR3 DNA is TGTGCCACCAGCAGAGATGGCAGCGGGAGGGAGTACTTC.

DNA of the CDR3: TGTGCCAGCAGCGCGGGGCTTCGTGTTCGTGGCTACACCTTC. Translation gives CASSAGLRVRGYTF. The chain is built from TRBV28 and TRBJ1-2; D may be TRBD1 (5 bases). CDR1 is MDHEN, CDR2 SYDVKM, per germline. The germline V and J ends were trimmed by 6 bases and 7 bases, with 18 bases remaining between them. The CDR3 has 14 residues.

The chain employs TRBV30 and TRBJ2-7, with D possibly TRBD2 on 6 matching bases. This CDR3 region has 14 residues. Germline assignment: CDR1 GTSNPN and CDR2 SVGIG (reference sequence). V was cut by 0 bases and J by 0 bases, with 9 bases left in between. Here the CDR3 reads CAWSVGGNSYEQYF. DNA for the CDR3: TGTGCCTGGAGTGTTGGCGGGAACTCCTACGAGCAGTACTTC.

CDR3 nucleotide sequence: TGCGCCAGCAGCCCGGGACTAGCGGTGTCCCTCTCCTACAATGAGCAGTTCTTC. The encoded protein is CASSPGLAVSLSYNEQFF. The V call is TRBV5-1, the J call TRBJ2-1; 11 bases match TRBD2. The CDR3 totals 18 residues. With V trimmed by 4 bases and J by 0 bases, 9 bases remained unmatched. Germline V gene lookup returns CDR1 SGHRS and CDR2 YFSETQ.

Points on this clone: Germline is not matched at one junction end, which may reflect a read error. The chain employs TRBV7-7 and TRBJ2-5; D is possibly TRBD1 (6 bases). Per germline, CDR1 SSHAT and CDR2 FNYEAQ (reference sequence). The CDR3 is made up of 15 amino acids. The CDR3: CASSSSPTGKETQYF. CDR3 DNA sequence: TGTGCTAGCAGCTCATCCCCAACAGGGAAAGAGACCCAGTACTTC.

The chain combines TRBV6-5 with TRBJ2-7; a possible D gene is TRBD2 (6 bases). Trimming stripped 6 bases from V and 6 bases from J, with 18 bases between. The CDR3 is 14 residues long. Germline CDR1 and CDR2: MNHEY and SVGAGI. CDR3 loop: CASSRLGAVTEQYF. CDR3 sequence (DNA): TGTGCCAGCAGCAGACTAGGGGCGGTAACCGAGCAGTACTTC.

The rearrangement uses TRBV12-5 and TRBJ2-2; possible D gene TRBD2, 6 bases. The length of the CDR3 is 15 residues. V lost 1 base and J 5 bases, leaving 11 bases between the germline ends. Per germline, CDR1 LGHNT and CDR2 FRNRAP. The CDR3 here is CASGLGPSVTGELFF. DNA for the CDR3: TGTGCTAGTGGTTTGGGGCCTAGCGTGACCGGGGAGCTGTTTTTT. The full variable domain, rest sourced from reference TRBV12-5 and TRBJ2-2, is DARVTQTPRHKVTEMGQEVTMRCQPILGHNTVFWYRQTMMQGLELLAYFRNRAPLDDSGMPKDRFSAEMPDATLATLKIQPSEPRDSAVYFCASGLGPSVTGELFFGEGSRLTVL.

J is TRBJ1-2 and V is TRBV6-6, with 9 bases identical to TRBD1. The CDR3 loop spans 13 amino acids. J was trimmed by 6 bases and V by 5 bases; bases with no gene match: 4. Per the germline V gene, CDR1 is MNHNY and CDR2 is SVGAGI (reference sequence). The DNA for the CDR3 is TGTGCCAGCAGTAGGGACAGGGAGGATGGCTACACCTTC. Protein sequence: CASSRDREDGYTF.

The chain has TRBV29-1 and TRBJ2-1, with a weak D call TRBD1 (5 bases). Germline loops: CDR1 SQVTM, CDR2 ANQGSEA. The CDR3 has 11 residues. V lost 4 bases to trimming and J lost 6 bases, with 7 bases between them. CDR3 bases: TGCAGCGTTGTAGGGGTCAATGAGCAGTTCTTC. Translation: CSVVGVNEQFF.

The V and J genes are TRBV20-1 and TRBJ1-2; 8 nucleotides align to TRBD1. Trimming removed 3 bases from V and 2 bases from J; junction bases left unmatched: 8. CDR1 and CDR2 (germline): DFQATT, SNEGSKA (reference sequence). This CDR3 region has 15 residues. The CDR3 loop reads CSASTAGGGNYGYTF. The CDR3 DNA sequence: TGCAGTGCTAGTACCGCAGGGGGCGGAAACTATGGCTACACCTTC.

The chain is built from TRBV19 and TRBJ2-5, with 13 bases that match TRBD2. Germline V CDR1 and CDR2: LNHDA, SQIVND (reference sequence). V lost 7 bases, J lost 5 bases, and 4 bases stayed unmatched. The CDR3 extends over 14 amino acids. Written as DNA, the CDR3 is TGTGCCAGTACACTAGCGGGGGGGGCGGAGACCCAGTACTTC. This gives the protein CASTLAGGAETQYF.

The gene calls are TRBV10-3 and TRBJ1-2, with D perhaps matching TRBD1 (6 bases). Germline assignment: CDR1 ENHRY and CDR2 SYGVKD. This CDR3 has 14 residues. The ends were cut back, 2 bases at V and 1 base at J, with 8 bases in the middle. In nucleotides, the CDR3 is TGTGCCATCAGTGAGGGACAGCGTAACTATGGCTACACCTTC. Its protein product is CAISEGQRNYGYTF.

The chain employs TRBV15 and TRBJ2-2, with 10 bases that match TRBD2. The CDR3 covers 16 residues. V lost 5 bases, J lost 3 bases, and 6 bases stayed unmatched. Germline-derived CDR1 and CDR2 are LNHNV and YYDKDF (reference sequence). This chain's CDR3 is CATSPPSGGDTGELFF. CDR3 sequence (DNA): TGTGCCACCAGCCCTCCGAGCGGGGGGGACACCGGGGAGCTGTTTTTT.

The J gene is TRBJ2-1, the V gene TRBV28, with 7 bases fitting TRBD1. CDR1 and CDR2 from the germline V gene are MDHEN and SYDVKM. The CDR3 is 14 residues long. Trimming at V came to 10 bases and at J to 0 bases, leaving 6 bases not matched to a gene. The CDR3 DNA reads as TGTGCCACTAGACAGGGAACCTCCTACAATGAGCAGTTCTTC. This gives the protein CATRQGTSYNEQFF.

In its sample, this clone was seen once. The V and J genes are TRBV6-2 or TRBV6-3 and TRBJ2-3, with D maybe TRBD2 (5 bases). Trimming removed 4 bases at V and 6 bases at J, with 8 bases between. CDR3 length equals 12 residues. Germline lookup yields CDR1 MNHEY and CDR2 SVGEGT. The CDR3 here is CASSSQRDTQYF. The CDR3 DNA is TGTGCCAGCAGTTCCCAGCGGGATACGCAGTATTTT.